The clone carrying this TCR beta chain was seen only a few times. No antigen is known for it. CDR3 length equals 14 residues. Germline V lookup: CDR1 LGHNA, CDR2 YNFKEQ. Trimming took 3 bases from V and 2 from J, leaving 9 bases between them. This record belongs to a study of shared clonotypes between healthy human individuals. Study context: Each donor had three CD4 naive, three CD4 memory, two CD8 naive and one CD8 memory plate.

Study-level points and caveats: The sharing of 4.5% to 5.5% of naive CD4 clonotypes was seen across several donors. Inspection by rarefaction showed sorted-subset sequencing to be incomplete despite large depth.

Sorted-subset replicate PCRs used 150 to 200 ng of genomic DNA. This amount corresponded to 25,000 to 30,000 T cell genomes. Some clones are missing from TCRdb's copy, which holds only in-frame ones; the method was immunoSEQ multiplex PCR. This table has roughly 720,000 clones, roughly 91% appearing once. Sequenced input: memory CD8+ T cells from PBMCs. Sample subset: CD45RO+ cells pooled with CCR7-negative TemRA cells. The chain is built from TRBV4-2 and TRBJ2-3; D not resolved. This clonotype was sampled from a man between 18 and 29 years old in good health. Some clones in this sample may be carry-over from other donors' samples. This CDR3 reads CASSHSEDTDTQYF. The CDR3 DNA is TGTGCCAGCAGCCACAGTGAGGACACAGATACGCAGTATTTT.